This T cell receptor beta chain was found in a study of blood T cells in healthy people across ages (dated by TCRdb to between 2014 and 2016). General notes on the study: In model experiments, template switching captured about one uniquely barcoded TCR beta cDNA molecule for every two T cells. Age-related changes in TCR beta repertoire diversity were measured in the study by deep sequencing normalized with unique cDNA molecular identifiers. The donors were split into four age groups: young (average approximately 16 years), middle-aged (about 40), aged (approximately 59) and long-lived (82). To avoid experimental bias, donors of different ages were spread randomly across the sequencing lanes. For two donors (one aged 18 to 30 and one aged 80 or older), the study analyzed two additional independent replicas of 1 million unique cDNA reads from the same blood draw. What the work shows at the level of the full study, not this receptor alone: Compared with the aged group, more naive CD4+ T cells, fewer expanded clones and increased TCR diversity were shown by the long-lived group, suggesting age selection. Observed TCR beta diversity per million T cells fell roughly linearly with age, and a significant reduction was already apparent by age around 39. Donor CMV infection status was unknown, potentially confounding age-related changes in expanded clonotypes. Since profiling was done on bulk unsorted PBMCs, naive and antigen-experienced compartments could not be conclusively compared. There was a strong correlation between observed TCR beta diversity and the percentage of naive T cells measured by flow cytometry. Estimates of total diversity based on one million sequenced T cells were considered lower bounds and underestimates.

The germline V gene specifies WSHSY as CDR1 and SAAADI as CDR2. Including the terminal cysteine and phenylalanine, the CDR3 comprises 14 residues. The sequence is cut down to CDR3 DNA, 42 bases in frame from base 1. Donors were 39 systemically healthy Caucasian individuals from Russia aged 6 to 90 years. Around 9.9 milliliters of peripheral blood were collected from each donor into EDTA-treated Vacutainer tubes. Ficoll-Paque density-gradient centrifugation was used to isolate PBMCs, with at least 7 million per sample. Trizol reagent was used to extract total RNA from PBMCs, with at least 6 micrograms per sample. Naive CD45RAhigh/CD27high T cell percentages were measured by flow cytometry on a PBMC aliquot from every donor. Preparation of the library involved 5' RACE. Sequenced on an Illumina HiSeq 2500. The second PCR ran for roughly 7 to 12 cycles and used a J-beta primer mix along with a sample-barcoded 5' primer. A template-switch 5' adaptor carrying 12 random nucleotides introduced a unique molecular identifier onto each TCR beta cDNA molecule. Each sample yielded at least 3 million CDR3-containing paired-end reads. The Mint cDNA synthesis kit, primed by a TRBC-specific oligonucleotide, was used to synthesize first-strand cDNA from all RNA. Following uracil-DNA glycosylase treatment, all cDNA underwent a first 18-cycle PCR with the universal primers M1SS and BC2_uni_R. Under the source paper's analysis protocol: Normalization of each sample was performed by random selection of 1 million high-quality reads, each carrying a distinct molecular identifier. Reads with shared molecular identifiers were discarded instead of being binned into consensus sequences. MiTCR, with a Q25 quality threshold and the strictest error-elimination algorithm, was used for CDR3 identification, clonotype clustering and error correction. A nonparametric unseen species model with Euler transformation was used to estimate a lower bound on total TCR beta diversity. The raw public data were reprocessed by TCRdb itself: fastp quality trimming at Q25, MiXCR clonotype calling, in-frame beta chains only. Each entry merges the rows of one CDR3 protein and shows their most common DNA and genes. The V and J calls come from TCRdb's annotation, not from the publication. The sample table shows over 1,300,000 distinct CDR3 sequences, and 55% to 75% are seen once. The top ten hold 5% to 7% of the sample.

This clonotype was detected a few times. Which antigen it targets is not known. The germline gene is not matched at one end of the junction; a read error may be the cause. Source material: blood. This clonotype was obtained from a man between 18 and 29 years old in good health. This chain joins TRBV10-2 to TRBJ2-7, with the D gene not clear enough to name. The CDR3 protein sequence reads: CASSVTTLSFEQYF. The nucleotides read TGCGCCAGCAGTGTGACCACCCTCTCCTTCGAGCAGTACTTC.